The clone carrying this TCR beta chain was seen ten or more times. As it was prepared, the TCRbeta library received unique molecular identifiers. TCRdb reanalysed the PCR reads using MiXCR and keeps one entry per CDR3 protein. The table includes 380,000 or so distinct CDR3 sequences, 13% detected once. The data derive from a study of T-cell reconstitution after alpha-beta-depleted transplantation in children. Trimming pared 3 bases from V and 3 bases from J, leaving 5 bases between. Germline V gene lookup returns CDR1 ENHRY and CDR2 SYGVKD. The CDR3 totals 13 residues. This sequence was found in a human donor who donated a stem cell graft to a child with Fanconi anemia. The specimen was PBMCs, collected from the stem cell graft. The V gene is TRBV10-3, the J gene TRBJ1-4; D is uncertain. CDR3 sequence (DNA): TGTGCCATCAGTGATCAGCCTAATGAAAAACTGTTTTTT. As protein: CAISDQPNEKLFF.